The 7 T cell receptor beta chains presented below share a single source sample, sequenced in a study of regulatory T cells in long-lasting Graves disease. Sample time point: newly diagnosed GD, antithyroid drugs for less than 3 months. The TCR library was made from RNA that had been extracted from PBMCs in TRIzol. For TCR beta, libraries came from iRepertoire HTBI primers and Arm-PCR of CDR3 regions. A single record per CDR3 protein comes from TCRdb applying MiXCR to the multiplex PCR reads. Here the sample spans approximately 270,000 distinct CDR3 sequences, more than 15% being singletons. These records were also assigned to another study, of T cells in Graves' hyperthyroidism and ophthalmopathy.

Sequenced material: peripheral blood mononuclear cells (PBMCs), taken at new diagnosis, from a patient treated with antithyroid drugs. All receptors derive from a woman in her twenties or thirties with Graves disease.

This clonotype showed up just a few times. J is TRBJ2-5 and V is TRBV25-1; TRBD1 might be the D (6 bases). V shed 7 bases and J shed 5 bases, with 20 bases lying between them. The CDR3 has 15 residues. The germline V gene has CDR1 MGHDK and CDR2 SYGVNS. CDR3 sequence reads: CASTSWGQGVETQYF. CDR3 coding DNA: TGTGCCAGCACTAGTTGGGGACAAGGAGTCGAGACCCAGTACTTC. Full variable domain (missing parts from reference TRBV25-1 and TRBJ2-5): EADIYQTPRYLVIGTGKKITLECSQTMGHDKMYWYQQDPGMELHLIHYSYGVNSTEKGDLSSESTVSRIRTEHFPLTLESARPSHTSQYLCASTSWGQGVETQYFGPGTRLLVL.

There are many counts of this clonotype. The rearrangement uses TRBV2 and TRBJ1-4, with D uncertain. CDR3 length: 15 residues. The V gene's germline CDR1 is SNHLY and CDR2 FYNNEI. Trimming pared 5 bases from V and 8 bases from J, leaving 18 bases between. In nucleotides, the CDR3 is TGTGCCAGCAGTCAACCGGGCCCCGGTGGGGAAAAACTGTTTTTT. This sequence encodes CASSQPGPGGEKLFF.

This clonotype appeared a few times. The chain is built from TRBV9 and TRBJ2-3, with 7 nucleotides matching TRBD2. V dropped 3 bases and J dropped 4; count of bases not matched to a gene: 11. The germline V gene encodes CDR1 SGDLS and CDR2 YYNGEE. This CDR3 spans 16 amino acids. The CDR3 DNA reads TGTGCCAGCAGCGCGACTAGCAGGGCATCCTCAGATACGCAGTATTTT. This codes for CASSATSRASSDTQYF.

The table lists this clonotype with many counts. The chain couples TRBV2 to TRBJ1-1; 7 bases align to TRBD1. This CDR3 spans 18 amino acids. V was clipped by 9 bases and J by 4 bases; unmatched bases: 23. Per the germline V gene, CDR1 is SNHLY and CDR2 is FYNNEI. The CDR3 reads CARDPLRVQGRDFTEAFF. The CDR3 DNA reads TGTGCCAGAGATCCTCTAAGGGTACAGGGGAGAGACTTCACTGAAGCTTTCTTT.

This clonotype was observed many times. The chain recombines TRBV7-3 with TRBJ2-7; D tentatively reads TRBD1 or TRBD2 (5 bases each). V was cut by 1 base and J by 5 bases, with 12 bases left in between. Germline V gives CDR1 SGHTA, CDR2 FQGTGA. This CDR3 has 14 residues. For the CDR3, the DNA is TGTGCCAGCAGCTTAAGCCCCGGGACCCACGAGCAGTACTTC. It translates to CASSLSPGTHEQYF.

This clonotype was seen ten or more times. The chain combines TRBV3-1 with TRBJ2-1; TRBD2 matches at 10 bases. The CDR3 spans 18 residues. Germline CDR1 reads LGHDT; CDR2 reads YNNKEL (reference sequence). The J segment lost 9 bases and the V segment lost 4 bases, leaving 18 bases of the junction unmatched. CDR3 coding DNA: TGTGCCAGCAGCCTCTTAGCGGGGGGCTCCTCCCGGAGTGGTGAGCAGTTCTTC. Translating gives CASSLLAGGSSRSGEQFF.

This clonotype was counted many times. The V and J genes are TRBV20-1 and TRBJ2-3; 10 bases match TRBD2. The V segment lost 0 bases and the J segment 2 bases; nucleotides outside the gene matches: 11. The CDR3 contains 18 residues. Germline V gene sequence: CDR1 DFQATT, CDR2 SNEGSKA (reference sequence). CDR3 residues: CSARDTSGGARDTDTQYF. The DNA of the CDR3 is TGCAGTGCTAGAGATACAAGCGGGGGGGCCAGGGACACAGATACGCAGTATTTT.